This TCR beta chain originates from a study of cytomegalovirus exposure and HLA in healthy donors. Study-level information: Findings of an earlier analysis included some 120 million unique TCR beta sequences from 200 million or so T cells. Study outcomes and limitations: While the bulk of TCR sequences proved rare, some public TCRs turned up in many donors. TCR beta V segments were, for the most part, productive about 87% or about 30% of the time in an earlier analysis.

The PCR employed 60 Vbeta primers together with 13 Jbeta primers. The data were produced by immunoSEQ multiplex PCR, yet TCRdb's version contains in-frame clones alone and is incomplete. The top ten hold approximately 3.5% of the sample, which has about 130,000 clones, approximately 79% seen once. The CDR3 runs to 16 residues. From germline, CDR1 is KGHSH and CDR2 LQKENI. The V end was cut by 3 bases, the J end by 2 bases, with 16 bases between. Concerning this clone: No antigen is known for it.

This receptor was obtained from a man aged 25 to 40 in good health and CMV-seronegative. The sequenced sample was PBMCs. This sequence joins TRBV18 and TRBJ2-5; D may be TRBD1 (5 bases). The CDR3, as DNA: TGTGCCAGCTCACCCCCTGCCGGTAGGACACAAGAGACCCAGTACTTC. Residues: CASSPPAGRTQETQYF.